This T cell receptor beta chain came from a study of Graves' ophthalmopathy and Graves' hyperthyroidism. V was clipped by 2 bases and J by 1 base, with 12 bases between them. Germline assignment: CDR1 MNHNS and CDR2 SASEGT. This CDR3 contains 15 residues. Researchers took RNA transcripts and amplified TCR beta CDR3 regions from them. An initial RT-PCR round employing HTBI primers preceded a second-round multiplex PCR. TCRdb analysed the multiplex PCR reads with MiXCR anew, one entry per CDR3 protein. The sample consists of more than 40,000 distinct CDR3 sequences, over 40% of them appearing once. Remarks on this clonotype: What it binds is unknown.

Study-level points and caveats: Blood repertoires reportedly contained most expanded thyroid clonotypes above 0.001 frequency.

The PBMCs were taken from around 9.1 ml of fresh peripheral blood. The TCR originated in an adult man with Graves' ophthalmopathy. The sequenced sample consisted of peripheral blood. The V call is TRBV6-1, the J call TRBJ2-7; D perhaps matches TRBD1 (6 bases). Here the CDR3 DNA reads TGTGCCAGCAGTGAAAGGACAGTCACTTCCTACGAGCAGTACTTC. This translates into CASSERTVTSYEQYF.